The 9 T cell receptor beta chains listed next were all sequenced from one sample in a study of molecular identifiers for immune sequencing clone quantification. TCRdb reprocessed the PCR reads with MiXCR, giving one entry per CDR3 protein. The sample yields some 590,000 distinct CDR3 sequences, 25% seen once. The material sequenced was naive CD8+ T cells from blood, with Jurkat cell RNA spiked in. Specified subset: FACS-sorted CD8+CD4-CCR7+CD45RA+ naive T cells. Source of these receptors: a human donor in good health. Some libraries in this study had Jurkat cell RNA spiked in.

This clonotype came up many times. This chain uses TRBV6-2 or TRBV6-3 with TRBJ1-1; D ambiguous. Germline CDR1 and CDR2: MNHEY and SVGEGT. V gave up 5 bases and J gave up 1 base, with 17 bases separating them. The CDR3 loop spans 16 amino acids. The CDR3 is CASSDGDPAENTEAFF. In DNA, the CDR3 is TGTGCCAGCAGTGACGGGGATCCAGCTGAGAACACTGAAGCTTTCTTT.

In its sample, this clonotype was seen a few times. This chain links TRBV29-1 with TRBJ2-2; 7 bases match TRBD2. Germline V gene lookup returns CDR1 SQVTM and CDR2 ANQGSEA. The V and J ends lost 2 bases and 2 bases, in that order; junction bases with no gene match: 5. CDR3 length equals 15 residues. The CDR3 DNA reads TGCAGCGTTGAATACCCTAGCGGAAACACCGGGGAGCTGTTTTTT. It yields the protein CSVEYPSGNTGELFF.

The chain joins TRBV27 to TRBJ1-6; no firm D call. The CDR3 is 16 residues long. Per the germline V gene, CDR1 is MNHEY and CDR2 is SMNVEV (reference sequence). The germline V and J ends were trimmed by 0 bases and 4 bases, with 10 bases remaining between them. CDR3 region: CASSLSGVEYNSPLHF. The CDR3 nucleotides read TGTGCCAGCAGTTTATCAGGAGTTGAATATAATTCACCCCTCCACTTT.

As concerns this clonotype: Sequence at one end of the junction differs from germline and may be a read error. The rearrangement joins TRBV14 to TRBJ2-2, with D hard to call. The CDR3 extends over 15 amino acids. The germline gives CDR1 SGHDN, CDR2 FVKESK. The CDR3 sequence: CASSQDPANPGELFF. The DNA of the CDR3 is TGTGCCAGCAGCCAAGACCCCGCGAACCCCGGGGAGCTGTTTTTT.

This clonotype was seen only a few times. The rearrangement uses TRBV3-1 and TRBJ2-1, with D possibly matching TRBD2 (5 bases). V dropped 0 bases and J dropped 4 bases, with 13 bases sitting between them. Germline-derived CDR1 and CDR2 are LGHDT and YNNKEL (reference sequence). The CDR3 covers 16 residues. CDR3 bases: TGTGCCAGCAGCCAAGAAAGCGGCCCTGGATACAATGAGCAGTTCTTC. This gives the protein CASSQESGPGYNEQFF.

The V call is TRBV7-9, the J call TRBJ2-5, with TRBD2 matching over 9 bases. Per the germline V gene, CDR1 is SEHNR and CDR2 is FQNEAQ (reference sequence). The CDR3 spans 14 residues. Losses at the gene ends were 5 bases for V and 5 bases for J; bases not matched to a gene: 6. The CDR3, as DNA: TGTGCCAGCAGCCGTAGCGGGAGCGGGGAGACCCAGTACTTC. Translating it yields CASSRSGSGETQYF.

This clonotype was seen many times. The rearrangement links TRBV7-9 to TRBJ1-2; D is unresolved. CDR1 SEHNR and CDR2 FQNEAQ come from the germline V gene (reference sequence). V lost 2 bases, J lost 2 bases, and 3 bases lay in between. This CDR3 is 12 amino acids long. CDR3 bases: TGTGCCAGCAGCTTAAAAAACTATGGCTACACCTTC. It encodes CASSLKNYGYTF.

This clonotype was counted between two and nine times. The J gene is TRBJ2-1, the V gene TRBV27; 9 bases match TRBD1. V lost 4 bases to trimming and J lost 4 bases; unmatched junction nucleotides: 8. Germline values: CDR1 MNHEY, CDR2 SMNVEV (reference sequence). The CDR3 consists of 16 residues. CDR3 residues: CASSSIQGAEYNEQFF. The CDR3 DNA reads as TGTGCCAGCAGTTCGATACAGGGGGCGGAATACAATGAGCAGTTCTTC.

V gene TRBV28 combines with J gene TRBJ2-7; 7 bases are a match to TRBD2. This CDR3 is built from 18 residues. V dropped 5 bases and J dropped 0; count of bases not matched to a gene: 16. Germline lookup yields CDR1 MDHEN and CDR2 SYDVKM. CDR3 sequence reads: CASSPGRGGRSSSYEQYF. In DNA, the CDR3 is TGTGCCAGCAGTCCGGGACGCGGCGGGAGATCCTCCTCCTACGAGCAGTACTTC. Supplemented by reference TRBV28 and TRBJ2-7, the full variable domain reads DVKVTQSSRYLVKRTGEKVFLECVQDMDHENMFWYRQDPGLGLRLIYFSYDVKMKEKGDIPEGYSVSREKKERFSLILESASTNQTSMYLCASSPGRGGRSSSYEQYFGPGTRLTVT.